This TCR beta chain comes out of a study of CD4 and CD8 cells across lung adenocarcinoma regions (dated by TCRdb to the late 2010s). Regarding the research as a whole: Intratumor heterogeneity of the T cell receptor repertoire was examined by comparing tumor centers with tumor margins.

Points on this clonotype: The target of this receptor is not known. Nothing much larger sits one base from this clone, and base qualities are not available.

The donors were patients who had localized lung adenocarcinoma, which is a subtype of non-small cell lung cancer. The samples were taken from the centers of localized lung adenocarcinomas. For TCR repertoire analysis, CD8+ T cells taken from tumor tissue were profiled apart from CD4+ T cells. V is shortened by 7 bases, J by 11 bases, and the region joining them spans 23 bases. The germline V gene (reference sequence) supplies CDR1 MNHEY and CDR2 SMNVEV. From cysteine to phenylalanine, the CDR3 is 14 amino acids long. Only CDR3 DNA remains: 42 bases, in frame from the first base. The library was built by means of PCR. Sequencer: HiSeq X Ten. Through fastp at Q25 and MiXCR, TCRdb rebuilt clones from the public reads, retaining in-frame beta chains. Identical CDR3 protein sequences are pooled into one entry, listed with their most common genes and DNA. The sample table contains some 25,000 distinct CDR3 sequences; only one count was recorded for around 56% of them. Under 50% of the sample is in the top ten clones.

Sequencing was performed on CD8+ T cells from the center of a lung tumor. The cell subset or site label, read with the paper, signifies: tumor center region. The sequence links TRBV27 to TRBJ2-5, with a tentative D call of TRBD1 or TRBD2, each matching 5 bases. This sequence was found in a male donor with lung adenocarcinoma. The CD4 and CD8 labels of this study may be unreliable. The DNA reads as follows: TGTGCCAGCACGGGGCTGTCGGGCAAAGACATGCAGTACTTC. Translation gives CASTGLSGKDMQYF.